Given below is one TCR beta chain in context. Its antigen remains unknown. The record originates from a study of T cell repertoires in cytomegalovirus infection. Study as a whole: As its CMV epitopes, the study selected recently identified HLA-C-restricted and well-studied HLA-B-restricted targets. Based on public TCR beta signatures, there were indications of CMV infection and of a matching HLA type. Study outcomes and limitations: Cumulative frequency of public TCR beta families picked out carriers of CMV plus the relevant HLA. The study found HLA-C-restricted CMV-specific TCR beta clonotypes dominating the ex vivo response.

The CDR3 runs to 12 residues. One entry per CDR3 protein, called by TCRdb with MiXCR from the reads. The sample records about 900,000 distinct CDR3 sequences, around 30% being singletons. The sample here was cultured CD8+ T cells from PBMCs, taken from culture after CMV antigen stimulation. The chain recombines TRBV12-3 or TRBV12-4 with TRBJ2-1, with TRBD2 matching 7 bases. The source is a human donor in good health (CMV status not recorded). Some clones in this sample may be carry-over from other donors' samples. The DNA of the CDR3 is TGTGCTTCAACCGGGAGGAACAATGAGCAGTTCTTC. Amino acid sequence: CASTGRNNEQFF.